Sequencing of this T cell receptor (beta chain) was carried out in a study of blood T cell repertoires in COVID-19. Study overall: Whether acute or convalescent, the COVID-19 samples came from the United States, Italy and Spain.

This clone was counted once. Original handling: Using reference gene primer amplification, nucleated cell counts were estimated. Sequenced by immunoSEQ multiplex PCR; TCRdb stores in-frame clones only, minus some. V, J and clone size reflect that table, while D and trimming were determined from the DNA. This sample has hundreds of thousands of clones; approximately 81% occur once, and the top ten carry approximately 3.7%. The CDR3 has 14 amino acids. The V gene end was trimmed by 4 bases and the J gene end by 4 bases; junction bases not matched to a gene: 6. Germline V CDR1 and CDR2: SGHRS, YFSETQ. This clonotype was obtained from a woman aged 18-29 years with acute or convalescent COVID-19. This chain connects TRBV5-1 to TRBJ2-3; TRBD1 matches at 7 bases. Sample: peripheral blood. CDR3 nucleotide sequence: TGCGCCAGCAGCATGGGACAGACGGCAGATACGCAGTATTTT. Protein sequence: CASSMGQTADTQYF.